This passage covers 25 T cell receptor beta chains from one sample sequenced in a study of blood T cell repertoires in COVID-19. Method: immunoSEQ multiplex PCR; TCRdb's copy keeps in-frame clones and lacks some. Counted here are approximately 240,000 clones, about 80% occurring once; the ten biggest clones make up approximately 1.3%. Sequenced sample: PBMCs or T cells enriched from blood (not recorded which). These receptors originate from a woman aged 40-49 years with acute COVID-19.

V is TRBV5-8 and J is TRBJ1-5, with D maybe TRBD1 (5 bases). Trimming pared 4 bases from V and 0 bases from J, leaving 11 bases between. Germline V gene lookup returns CDR1 SGHTS and CDR2 YDEGEE. The CDR3 contains 15 residues. This CDR3 reads CASSAPQGSNQPQHF. The CDR3 coding sequence is TGTGCCAGCAGCGCGCCCCAGGGTAGCAATCAGCCCCAGCATTTT. Full variable domain (missing parts from reference TRBV5-8 and TRBJ1-5): EAGVTQSPTHLIKTRGQQATLRCSPISGHTSVYWYQQALGLGLQFLLWYDEGEERNRGNFPPRFSGRQFPNYSSELNVNALELEDSALYLCASSAPQGSNQPQHFGDGTRLSIL.

The CDR3 DNA reads as TGTGCCAGCAGCCAAGATCGAGGCGGGGACACTGAAGCTTTCTTT. The encoded protein is CASSQDRGGDTEAFF. The chain links TRBV4-2 to TRBJ1-1; no clear D gene. CDR3 length: 15 residues. Germline loops: CDR1 LGHNA, CDR2 YNFKEQ. Trimming took off 0 bases at V and 3 bases at J, with 11 bases between the two ends.

The genes are TRBV7-8 and TRBJ2-5; 8 bases are shared with TRBD2. V lost 0 bases, J lost 1 base, and 7 bases stayed unmatched. CDR3 size: 17 residues. Germline CDR1 is SGHVS and CDR2 is FQNEAQ. Here the CDR3 DNA reads TGTGCCAGCAGCTTAGCGCTAGCGGGTCCGCTCCAAGAGACCCAGTACTTC. Amino acid sequence: CASSLALAGPLQETQYF.

In its sample, this clone was seen once. The V call is TRBV27, the J call TRBJ1-4, with TRBD1 matching over 8 bases. Per germline, CDR1 MNHEY and CDR2 SMNVEV (reference sequence). CDR3 length: 15 residues. The V and J ends lost 3 bases and 8 bases, in that order; junction bases with no gene match: 8. The CDR3 DNA sequence: TGTGCCAGCAGTTTCCTTACAGGGGGTCTCGAAAAACTGTTTTTT. It codes for CASSFLTGGLEKLFF.

This rearrangement joins TRBV7-2 to TRBJ1-3, with a weak D call TRBD1 (5 bases). Per the germline V gene, CDR1 is SGHTA and CDR2 is FQGNSA. The V gene lost 6 bases and the J gene lost 2 bases, with 14 bases spanning the gap. The CDR3 covers 15 residues. In nucleotides, the CDR3 is TGTGCCAGCAGTGTGGGCAGCAGGGCTGGAAACACCATATATTTT. Amino acid sequence: CASSVGSRAGNTIYF.

The rearrangement joins TRBV6-5 to TRBJ1-5; 10 positions match TRBD1. The CDR3 has 14 amino acids. In germline, CDR1 is MNHEY, CDR2 SVGAGI. V dropped 6 bases and J dropped 7; count of bases not matched to a gene: 6. CDR3 sequence: CASRLGQGNQPQHF. The CDR3 DNA is TGTGCCAGCAGACTGGGACAGGGGAACCAGCCCCAGCATTTT.

The J gene is TRBJ1-3, the V gene TRBV6-2 or TRBV6-3; perhaps TRBD1 as D (6 bases). Germline V gives CDR1 MNHEY, CDR2 SVGEGT. This CDR3 has 15 amino acids. V was pared by 3 bases and J by 4 bases, with 13 bases between. This chain's CDR3 is CASSYSDRSGNTIYF. CDR3 nucleotide sequence: TGTGCCAGCAGTTATTCGGACAGATCCGGAAACACCATATATTTT.

V is TRBV7-9 and J is TRBJ2-7; possible D gene TRBD1, 6 bases. CDR3 size: 13 residues. Trimming left V 5 bases short and J 6 bases short, with 14 bases between. CDR1 SEHNR and CDR2 FQNEAQ come from the germline V gene (reference sequence). The CDR3 DNA is TGTGCCAGCAGCCCGGACAGATCAGCCGAGCAGTACTTC. Its protein product is CASSPDRSAEQYF. Combining the CDR3 with reference TRBV7-9 and TRBJ2-7 gives the whole variable domain DTGVSQNPRHKITKRGQNVTFRCDPISEHNRLYWYRQTLGQGPEFLTYFQNEAQLEKSRLLSDRFSAERPKGSFSTLEIQRTEQGDSAMYLCASSPDRSAEQYFGPGTRLTVT.

The chain joins TRBV25-1 to TRBJ2-5; TRBD1 matches at 9 bases. CDR1 is MGHDK, CDR2 SYGVNS, per germline. This CDR3 spans 16 amino acids. With 3 bases clipped from V and 4 bases from J, the junction kept 9 bases outside the gene matches. The chain's CDR3 is CASSDSQGAEGETQYF. The CDR3 nucleotides are TGTGCCAGCAGTGATTCACAGGGGGCTGAGGGAGAGACCCAGTACTTC.

This chain links TRBV6-5 with TRBJ1-5; D is ambiguous. Germline lookup yields CDR1 MNHEY and CDR2 SVGAGI. V was clipped by 8 bases and J by 3 bases, with 14 bases between them. The CDR3 runs 14 residues. The chain's CDR3 is CASCLRTNNQPQHF. DNA of the CDR3: TGTGCCAGCTGTTTGCGCACCAACAATCAGCCCCAGCATTTT.

This clone showed up just a few times. The rearrangement uses TRBV2 and TRBJ1-1; D not certain. Germline V CDR1 and CDR2: SNHLY, FYNNEI. V lost 8 bases and J 5 bases, leaving 18 bases between the germline ends. This CDR3 contains 14 residues. Here the CDR3 DNA reads TGTGCCAGCGCCCGCTTCGAGGGCGAGACTGAAGCTTTCTTT. Protein: CASARFEGETEAFF.

The chain combines TRBV9 with TRBJ2-1, with 9 bases matching TRBD1. The trim removed 2 bases at V and 9 bases at J, leaving 12 bases unmatched. CDR1 is SGDLS and CDR2 is YYNGEE in the germline V gene. The CDR3 has 16 residues. The CDR3 sequence: CASSVAPNRGRVEQFF. In DNA, the CDR3 is TGTGCCAGCAGCGTCGCCCCGAACAGGGGGCGGGTTGAGCAGTTCTTC.

The V gene is TRBV5-1, the J gene TRBJ2-7; D might be TRBD1 (6 bases). V shed 2 bases and J shed 6 bases, with 24 bases lying between them. The CDR3 covers 17 residues. CDR1 is SGHRS, CDR2 YFSETQ, per germline. The CDR3 sequence is CASSLDSGTLYIGEQYF. CDR3 DNA sequence: TGCGCCAGCAGCTTAGATTCGGGGACACTTTACATTGGCGAGCAGTACTTC.

The chain couples TRBV9 to TRBJ2-1; 9 nucleotides match TRBD2. The CDR3 loop spans 15 amino acids. Germline trimming cut 2 bases from V and 7 bases from J; bases unmatched to any gene: 7. CDR1 SGDLS and CDR2 YYNGEE come from the germline V gene. The CDR3 DNA reads as TGTGCCAGCAGCGTTCCGGGACTAGCAGATAATGAGCAGTTCTTC. Its translation is CASSVPGLADNEQFF.

The chain uses TRBV28 and TRBJ2-1; D ambiguous. Trimming took 5 bases from V and 9 from J, leaving 8 bases between them. This CDR3 is 11 amino acids long. In germline, CDR1 is MDHEN, CDR2 SYDVKM. CDR3 amino acids: CASSRLSEQFF. The CDR3 DNA follows: TGTGCCAGCAGTCGACTTAGTGAGCAGTTCTTC.

J is TRBJ1-6 and V is TRBV6-2 or TRBV6-3; weak D call: TRBD1 (6 bases). This CDR3 contains 17 residues. With 2 bases removed from V and 10 bases from J, the gap between germline ends came to 21 bases. Germline CDR1 and CDR2: MNHEY and SVGEGT. The CDR3, as DNA: TGTGCCAGCAGTTACCATTCGGGACATTCAAGGACGTCACCCCTCCACTTT. Protein product: CASSYHSGHSRTSPLHF.

This sequence joins TRBV7-9 and TRBJ1-1; possibly TRBD1 for D (6 bases). The CDR3 is made up of 14 amino acids. Germline CDR1 is SEHNR and CDR2 is FQNEAQ (reference sequence). Trimming cost V 5 bases and J 5 bases, with 15 bases left between them. The DNA for the CDR3 is TGTGCCAGCAGCCTCCAAGGGGGAGCAACTGAAGCTTTCTTT. Translation gives CASSLQGGATEAFF.

This chain links TRBV28 with TRBJ1-2; TRBD1 agrees at 7 bases. The V segment lost 5 bases and the J segment 4 bases; nucleotides outside the gene matches: 7. Germline CDR1 MDHEN, CDR2 SYDVKM. This CDR3 contains 14 residues. CDR3 sequence: CASSAAGTVYGYTF. CDR3 in DNA: TGTGCCAGCAGTGCTGCCGGGACAGTCTATGGCTACACCTTC.

This sequence joins TRBV25-1 and TRBJ1-5; a weak D match, TRBD1 (5 bases). Germline V gene sequence: CDR1 MGHDK, CDR2 SYGVNS. CDR3 length: 14 residues. V dropped 1 base and J dropped 6 bases, with 10 bases sitting between them. The DNA of the CDR3 is TGTGCCAGCAGTGAATCAGGAGGGGCTCAGCCCCAGCATTTT. It translates to CASSESGGAQPQHF.

The V call is TRBV7-2, the J call TRBJ2-7, with D possibly matching TRBD1 (6 bases). CDR1 and CDR2 from the germline V gene are SGHTA and FQGNSA. The CDR3 has 14 residues. The germline V and J ends were trimmed by 3 bases and 0 bases, with 9 bases remaining between them. CDR3 region: CASSFDRTSYEQYF. The CDR3 DNA is TGTGCCAGCAGCTTCGACAGGACCTCCTACGAGCAGTACTTC.

This chain uses TRBV3-1 (or the pseudogene TRBV3-2) with TRBJ2-5; 9 nucleotides agree with TRBD1. The ends lost 4 bases at V and 2 bases at J; junction bases unmatched: 8. CDR1 and CDR2 from the germline V gene are LGHDT and YNNKEL (reference sequence). CDR3 length equals 16 residues. The CDR3: CASSPPVGQGQETQYF. The CDR3 bases are TGTGCCAGCAGCCCGCCGGTGGGACAGGGACAAGAGACCCAGTACTTC.

The count of this clone is one. The chain joins TRBV3-1 (or the pseudogene TRBV3-2) to TRBJ1-2, with TRBD1 identical over 9 bases. V dropped 6 bases and J dropped 4; count of bases not matched to a gene: 12. CDR3 size: 16 residues. In germline, CDR1 is LGHDT, CDR2 YNNKEL (reference sequence). The CDR3 DNA is TGTGCCAGCAGTCAACAGGGGGCGAGGAGGACCTATGGCTACACCTTC. Its protein is CASSQQGARRTYGYTF.

This chain connects TRBV7-9 to TRBJ1-3, with D tentatively TRBD1 (6 bases). Germline V CDR1 and CDR2: SEHNR, FQNEAQ (reference sequence). V was pared by 5 bases and J by 2 bases, with 13 bases between. CDR3 length: 15 residues. The CDR3 nucleotides read TGTGCCAGCAGCCGCGACAGGAACCCTGGAAACACCATATATTTT. It encodes CASSRDRNPGNTIYF.

This clone has more than one count but fewer than ten. Other DNA sequences in this sample translate to the same CDR3. V is TRBV4-3 and J is TRBJ1-4; possibly TRBD1 for D (5 bases). The CDR3 length is 13 residues. Per the germline V gene, CDR1 is LGHNA and CDR2 is YSLEER. Trimming shortened V by 2 bases and J by 5 bases, and 6 bases separated the two germline ends. The CDR3 sequence: CASSQQGNEKLFF. CDR3 coding DNA: TGCGCCAGCAGCCAACAGGGAAATGAAAAACTGTTTTTT.

The chain employs TRBV28 and TRBJ2-3, with 11 bases matching TRBD2. From germline, CDR1 is MDHEN and CDR2 SYDVKM. V lost 4 bases, J lost 0 bases, and 9 bases stayed unmatched. This CDR3 is built from 18 residues. This CDR3 reads CASSWDIAGGLSTDTQYF. CDR3 DNA sequence: TGTGCCAGCAGTTGGGATATAGCGGGAGGGCTTAGCACAGATACGCAGTATTTT.